The 20 T cell receptor beta chains below all came from one sample that was sequenced in a study of shared clonotypes between healthy human individuals. Sequencing was performed with immunoSEQ multiplex PCR; in TCRdb, only in-frame clones are kept and a portion is missing. The data contain about 2.4 million clones, 90% to 95% of them singletons. Sequencing was performed on naive CD4+ T cells from PBMCs. Sample subset: CD45RA+ positively selected. The receptors here all came from a man between 18 and 35 years old in good health. Some clones in this sample may be carry-over from other donors' samples.

The gene calls are TRBV6-5 and TRBJ1-1; 10 bases map to TRBD1. Germline V gives CDR1 MNHEY, CDR2 SVGAGI. Losses at the gene ends were 4 bases for V and 6 bases for J; bases not matched to a gene: 8. The CDR3 covers 15 residues. CDR3 sequence (DNA): TGTGCCAGCAGTTCTCCGGGACAGGGGTGGGCTGAAGCTTTCTTT. Its translation: CASSSPGQGWAEAFF.

The J gene is TRBJ2-5, the V gene TRBV28; the match to TRBD1 covers 8 bases. The CDR3 is made up of 13 amino acids. Germline V CDR1 and CDR2: MDHEN, SYDVKM. Trimming cost V 6 bases and J 5 bases; bases outside gene matches: 5. CDR3 amino acids: CASSRTGWETQYF. CDR3 sequence (DNA): TGTGCCAGCAGCCGGACAGGGTGGGAGACCCAGTACTTC.

This rearrangement joins TRBV28 to TRBJ1-2; no reliable D call. From germline, CDR1 is MDHEN and CDR2 SYDVKM. The CDR3 runs 13 residues. Trimming left V 7 bases short and J 3 bases short, with 12 bases between. CDR3 sequence reads: CASTWGSDYGYTF. DNA of the CDR3: TGTGCCAGCACCTGGGGTAGTGACTATGGCTACACCTTC.

The CDR3 DNA sequence: TGCGCCAGCAGCCCCAAGCGGGAGGGGGGCACAGATACGCAGTATTTT. Translating gives CASSPKREGGTDTQYF. The chain recombines TRBV5-1 with TRBJ2-3, with 10 bases that match TRBD2. V gave up 4 bases and J gave up 1 base; unmatched junction bases: 6. The CDR3 is made up of 16 amino acids. Germline V CDR1 and CDR2: SGHRS, YFSETQ.

The J gene is TRBJ1-2, the V gene TRBV11-1; D not certain. With 1 base removed from V and 5 bases from J, the gap between germline ends came to 17 bases. This CDR3 region has 16 residues. Per germline, CDR1 SGHAT and CDR2 FQDESV (reference sequence). The CDR3 DNA is TGTGCCAGCAGCTTAGGAGGGAGCATTCCCGAATATGGCTACACCTTC. The encoded protein is CASSLGGSIPEYGYTF.

With regard to this clone: A junction boundary mismatches the germline segment, possibly from a read error. The chain combines TRBV4-2 with TRBJ2-2; TRBD1 is a possible D gene (6 bases). Germline V gene sequence: CDR1 LGHNA, CDR2 YNFKEQ. CDR3 size: 16 residues. The DNA for the CDR3 is TGTGCCAGCAGCCAAGAAGCAGGGGCGAAAACCGGGGAGCTGTTTTTT. Encoded protein: CASSQEAGAKTGELFF.

V usage is TRBV11-2 and J usage is TRBJ2-5; the match to TRBD1 covers 9 bases. The germline gives CDR1 SGHAT, CDR2 FQNNGV. This CDR3 spans 14 amino acids. The J segment lost 7 bases and the V segment lost 1 base, leaving 4 bases of the junction unmatched. In DNA form, the CDR3 reads TGTGCCAGCAGCTTAGGCGGGACAGGGTTGACCCAGTACTTC. This codes for CASSLGGTGLTQYF.

This chain joins TRBV28 and TRBJ1-2; a possible D gene is TRBD1 (5 bases). Germline lookup yields CDR1 MDHEN and CDR2 SYDVKM. The CDR3 spans 16 residues. V shed 3 bases and J shed 2 bases, with 16 bases lying between them. The CDR3 sequence: CASSFRPGLPNYGYTF. The CDR3 DNA reads as TGTGCCAGCAGTTTTCGGCCGGGACTTCCGAACTATGGCTACACCTTC.

J is TRBJ1-5 and V is TRBV7-2; 7 nucleotides align to TRBD1. After removal of 4 bases from V and 0 bases from J, the junction contained 6 bases not matched to a gene. This CDR3 region has 16 residues. Germline loops: CDR1 SGHTA, CDR2 FQGNSA. In DNA form, the CDR3 reads TGTGCCAGCAGCTCCGCGGACAGGATTAGCAATCAGCCCCAGCATTTT. It codes for CASSSADRISNQPQHF.

This clone was seen a single time. The gene calls are TRBV19 and TRBJ2-1, with TRBD2 as a possible D gene (6 bases). Germline V gene lookup returns CDR1 LNHDA and CDR2 SQIVND (reference sequence). The V end was cut by 5 bases, the J end by 0 bases, with 17 bases between. This CDR3 comprises 17 residues. For the CDR3, the DNA is TGTGCCAGTAGTCTTAGCGGATTAGCGGTCTCCTACAATGAGCAGTTCTTC. Translated: CASSLSGLAVSYNEQFF.

This clone appeared a single time. The chain carries TRBV19 and TRBJ2-7, with a possible D match to TRBD1 (5 bases). V dropped 6 bases and J dropped 0 bases, with 12 bases sitting between them. CDR3 length: 14 amino acids. The germline V gene has CDR1 LNHDA and CDR2 SQIVND (reference sequence). The CDR3 DNA is TGTGCCAGTAGCCCCACAGGAAACTCCTACGAGCAGTACTTC. It yields the protein CASSPTGNSYEQYF. The whole variable domain, filled in from reference TRBV19 and TRBJ2-7, reads DGGITQSPKYLFRKEGQNVTLSCEQNLNHDAMYWYRQDPGQGLRLIYYSQIVNDFQKGDIAEGYSVSREKKESFPLTVTSAQKNPTAFYLCASSPTGNSYEQYFGPGTRLTVT.

The gene calls are TRBV5-6 and TRBJ1-1; D perhaps matches TRBD1 (6 bases). The CDR3 contains 15 residues. From germline, CDR1 is SGHDT and CDR2 YYEEEE. Trimming took off 1 base at V and 0 bases at J, with 10 bases between the two ends. CDR3 bases: TGTGCCAGCAGCTTGATGGGACAAGTGAACACTGAAGCTTTCTTT. The encoded protein is CASSLMGQVNTEAFF.

CDR3 amino acids: CSVEGTGKGYTF. Written as DNA, the CDR3 is TGCAGCGTTGAAGGGACAGGGAAGGGCTACACCTTC. The J gene is TRBJ1-2, the V gene TRBV29-1; 8 bases line up with TRBD1. Losses at the gene ends were 1 base for V and 8 bases for J; bases not matched to a gene: 3. CDR1 SQVTM and CDR2 ANQGSEA come from the germline V gene. CDR3 size: 12 residues.

This clone appeared once. The chain uses TRBV2 and TRBJ2-1; D is undetermined. Germline assignment: CDR1 SNHLY and CDR2 FYNNEI. V was pared by 1 base and J by 8 bases, with 3 bases between. CDR3 length equals 11 residues. The chain's CDR3 is CASSEGDEQFF. In nucleotides, the CDR3 is TGTGCCAGCAGTGAAGGCGATGAGCAGTTCTTC.

The J gene is TRBJ1-4, the V gene TRBV9; D not certain. The CDR3 is made up of 15 amino acids. Trimming cost V 4 bases and J 7 bases, with 17 bases left between them. CDR1 and CDR2 (germline): SGDLS, YYNGEE. CDR3 region: CASSPRVGRSEKLFF. CDR3 sequence (DNA): TGTGCCAGCAGCCCTCGGGTCGGCCGGTCTGAAAAACTGTTTTTT.

Regarding this clone: The same CDR3 arises from other DNA sequences in this sample as well. This rearrangement joins TRBV6-1 to TRBJ2-2; a weak D match, TRBD1 (5 bases). V lost 6 bases and J 1 base, leaving 12 bases between the germline ends. The CDR3 spans 15 residues. Germline-derived CDR1 and CDR2 are MNHNS and SASEGT. The CDR3 protein is CASSELGQNTGELFF. CDR3 nucleotide sequence: TGTGCCAGCAGCGAACTTGGACAGAACACCGGGGAGCTGTTTTTT.

V and J are TRBV5-4 and TRBJ1-2; no clear D gene. Germline assignment: CDR1 SGHNT and CDR2 YYREEE (reference sequence). Trimming removed 0 bases at V and 7 bases at J, with 10 bases between. The CDR3 is 13 amino acids. The CDR3 is CASSLVAGSGYTF. As DNA, the CDR3 is TGTGCCAGCAGCTTGGTTGCGGGATCTGGCTACACCTTC.

The chain is built from TRBV5-1 and TRBJ2-5; D is possibly TRBD1 (6 bases). The CDR3 sequence is 11 residues long. Germline V gives CDR1 SGHRS, CDR2 YFSETQ. V was shortened by 4 bases and J by 10 bases, with 11 bases between the two germline ends. CDR3 sequence reads: CASSVTGNQYF. For the CDR3, the DNA is TGCGCCAGCAGCGTCACAGGGAACCAGTACTTC.

This sequence joins TRBV5-6 and TRBJ2-1, with a tentative D call TRBD2 (6 bases). In germline, CDR1 is SGHDT, CDR2 YYEEEE. The germline V and J ends were trimmed by 0 bases and 9 bases, with 10 bases remaining between them. The CDR3 runs to 13 residues. This CDR3 is CASSLVAAGEQFF. The CDR3 DNA reads as TGTGCCAGCAGCTTGGTCGCAGCGGGTGAGCAGTTCTTC.

V usage is TRBV11-3 and J usage is TRBJ2-2; D gene ambiguous. In germline, CDR1 is SGHNT, CDR2 YENEEA. The V end was cut by 6 bases, the J end by 1 base, with 12 bases between. This CDR3 is built from 15 residues. The DNA for the CDR3 is TGTGCCAGCAGTAAAGGGCCATGGAACACCGGGGAGCTGTTTTTT. This encodes CASSKGPWNTGELFF.